This T cell receptor (beta chain) was found in a study of regulatory dendritic cells for organ transplantation. The repertoire was sequenced with immunoSEQ multiplex PCR; TCRdb's copy has only in-frame clones and lacks some. This sample carries about 3,500 clones, roughly 60% of them seen once, and the ten largest clones take 20% to 25%. Allogeneic regulatory or mature dendritic cells were co-cultured for 5 days with CFSE-labeled sorted T cells at 1:10. This clone was detected a few times. Its antigen is as yet unknown. Germline CDR1 is MNHEY and CDR2 is SVGAGI. After removal of 10 bases from V and 7 bases from J, the junction contained 10 bases not matched to a gene. CDR3 length: 14 residues.

The chain has TRBV6-5 and TRBJ2-2, with TRBD2 matching over 9 bases. Sequences were obtained from memory CD8+ T cells from blood cultured with dendritic cells. As for subset: CD45RO+ memory T cells. This sequence originates from a human donor in good health. CDR3 protein: CATRPSGGLGELFF. In DNA, the CDR3 is TGTGCCACCCGTCCGAGCGGGGGGCTCGGGGAGCTGTTTTTT.